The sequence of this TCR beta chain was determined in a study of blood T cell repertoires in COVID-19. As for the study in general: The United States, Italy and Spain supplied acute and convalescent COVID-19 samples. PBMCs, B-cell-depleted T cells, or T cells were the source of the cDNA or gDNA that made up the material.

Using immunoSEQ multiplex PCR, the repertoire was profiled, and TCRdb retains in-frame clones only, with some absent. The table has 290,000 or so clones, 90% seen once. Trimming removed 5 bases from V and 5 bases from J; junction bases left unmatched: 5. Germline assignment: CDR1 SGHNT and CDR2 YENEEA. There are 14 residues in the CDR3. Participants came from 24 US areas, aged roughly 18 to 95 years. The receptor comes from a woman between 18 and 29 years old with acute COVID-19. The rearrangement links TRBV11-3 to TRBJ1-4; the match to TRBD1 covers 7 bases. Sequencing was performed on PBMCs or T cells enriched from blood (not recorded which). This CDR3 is CASSRDSLNEKLFF. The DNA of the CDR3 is TGTGCCAGCAGCCGGGACAGCCTAAATGAAAAACTGTTTTTT.